This note documents a single TCR beta chain sequence. Its antigen is undetermined. This entry belongs to a study of CD8 T cells in ankylosing spondylitis. Study-wide findings and caveats: The study looked at matched synovial fluid samples from ankylosing spondylitis patients. Disease-linked clones were reported to be significantly enriched there. Within ankylosing spondylitis blood, a TCR beta motif made up of several highly homologous variants appeared to be characteristic.

5'-RACE, quantitative and with molecular barcodes, yielded the TCR beta libraries. MiXCR was run by TCRdb on the 5' RACE reads, yielding one entry per CDR3 protein. This sample yields some 840,000 distinct CDR3 sequences, of which 12% are seen a single time; roughly 0.51% belongs to the top ten. The CDR3 has 15 amino acids. Losses at the gene ends were 3 bases for V and 9 bases for J; bases not matched to a gene: 9. This clonotype was obtained from a male donor with ankylosing spondylitis. V is TRBV12-3 or TRBV12-4 and J is TRBJ2-1, with 9 bases matching TRBD1. The sequenced sample was blood, either unsorted or a sorted T cell fraction (not recorded which). The CDR3 loop is CASSFGDREKGEQFF. CDR3 nucleotides: TGTGCCAGCAGTTTCGGGGACAGGGAAAAGGGTGAGCAGTTCTTC.